A single sample gave rise to the 31 T cell receptor beta chains below, sequenced in a study of blood T cells in healthy people across ages. Next came a second PCR, run for about 7 to 12 cycles, which used a sample-barcoded 5' primer along with a J-beta primer mix. TCRdb called the 5' RACE reads again in MiXCR, with one record for every CDR3 protein. The sample includes some 640,000 distinct CDR3 sequences, around 48% of them seen just once. The material sequenced was blood. The receptors come from a woman in her sixties in good health.

The V and J genes are TRBV20-1 and TRBJ2-1, with D perhaps TRBD1 or TRBD2 (5 bases each). Gene TRBJ2-7 matches the end of the DNA better, so the J call may be wrong. Germline assignment: CDR1 DFQATT and CDR2 SNEGSKA (reference sequence). The CDR3 runs 12 residues. CDR3 protein: CSSRGSYNEQYF. The CDR3, as DNA: TGCAGTTCACGGGGCTCCTACAATGAGCAGTACTTC.

The chain employs TRBV3-1 and TRBJ1-2, with TRBD1 matching over 7 bases. The ends lost 0 bases at V and 8 bases at J; junction bases unmatched: 18. The CDR3 is 18 amino acids. The germline V gene encodes CDR1 LGHDT and CDR2 YNNKEL (reference sequence). Here the CDR3 reads CASSQDLVEYSSRGGYTF. Here the CDR3 DNA reads TGTGCCAGCAGCCAAGATCTTGTGGAGTACAGTTCCAGGGGGGGCTACACCTTC.

The rearrangement links TRBV6-2 or TRBV6-3 to TRBJ2-5; D unclear. Germline V gives CDR1 MNHEY, CDR2 SVGEGT. This CDR3 is 13 amino acids long. V lost 5 bases and J 1 base, leaving 8 bases between the germline ends. The CDR3 sequence is CASSLQIQETQYF. CDR3 sequence (DNA): TGTGCCAGCAGTCTACAGATCCAAGAGACCCAGTACTTC.

The chain joins TRBV10-3 to TRBJ1-2; D is unresolved. Germline lookup yields CDR1 ENHRY and CDR2 SYGVKD. V lost 4 bases to trimming and J lost 2 bases, with 11 bases between them. The CDR3 runs 14 residues. This CDR3 reads CAISAPGQNYGYTF. CDR3 coding DNA: TGTGCCATCAGTGCCCCGGGCCAAAACTATGGCTACACCTTC.

The J gene is TRBJ1-2, the V gene TRBV28; weak D call: TRBD1 (5 bases). Trimming cost V 3 bases and J 8 bases, with 28 bases left between them. The CDR3 contains 18 residues. Germline assignment: CDR1 MDHEN and CDR2 SYDVKM. The CDR3 is CASSFPRFRGASSIGYTF. DNA of the CDR3: TGTGCCAGCAGTTTCCCTCGATTTAGGGGCGCGTCTTCTATCGGCTACACCTTC.

The V gene is TRBV2, the J gene TRBJ1-2; weak D call: TRBD1 (5 bases). The CDR3 runs 13 residues. Germline loops: CDR1 SNHLY, CDR2 FYNNEI. Between the trimmed V and J ends, which lost 2 bases and 8 bases, there was a span of 12 bases. CDR3 coding DNA: TGTGCCAGCAGTGAACAGACAGCCGGCGGCTACACCTTC. Amino acids: CASSEQTAGGYTF.

The chain recombines TRBV20-1 with TRBJ2-2; TRBD1 agrees at 7 bases. The length of the CDR3 is 19 residues. Germline lookup yields CDR1 DFQATT and CDR2 SNEGSKA (reference sequence). V was clipped by 1 base and J by 3 bases; unmatched bases: 17. CDR3 protein: CSARGPLRGQGMDTGELFF. The CDR3 nucleotides are TGCAGTGCTAGAGGCCCATTGAGGGGGCAGGGGATGGACACCGGGGAGCTGTTTTTT.

This clonotype was picked up a small number of times. V is TRBV28 and J is TRBJ1-1, with D unresolved. The CDR3 sequence is 11 residues long. Germline V gives CDR1 MDHEN, CDR2 SYDVKM. The V end was cut by 6 bases, the J end by 0 bases, with 2 bases between. In nucleotides, the CDR3 is TGTGCCAGCAGGGTGAACACTGAAGCTTTCTTT. Its translation: CASRVNTEAFF.

This clonotype was picked up a small number of times. This chain links TRBV14 with TRBJ2-5, with D possibly being TRBD1 (6 bases). CDR3 length: 13 residues. Germline CDR1 SGHDN, CDR2 FVKESK. The V and J ends lost 3 bases and 4 bases respectively, with 9 bases between them. CDR3 coding DNA: TGTGCCAGCAGCCACGGACAGCCAGAGACCCAGTACTTC. This codes for CASSHGQPETQYF.

The J gene is TRBJ1-2, the V gene TRBV4-3; the D gene is possibly TRBD1 (6 bases). V dropped 3 bases and J dropped 3 bases, with 11 bases sitting between them. Germline CDR1 is LGHNA and CDR2 is YSLEER. This CDR3 has 14 amino acids. The DNA for the CDR3 is TGCGCCAGCAGCCAGGACAGAGGATACTATGGCTACACCTTC. Its protein is CASSQDRGYYGYTF.

The chain has TRBV27 and TRBJ2-7; tentatively, D is TRBD1 (6 bases). Trimming took 6 bases from V and 2 from J, leaving 20 bases between them. From germline, CDR1 is MNHEY and CDR2 SMNVEV (reference sequence). The CDR3 runs 16 residues. CDR3 DNA sequence: TGTGCCAGCAGCCCCATTTGGGGGCAGGGGACCTACGAGCAGTACTTC. Its translation: CASSPIWGQGTYEQYF.

This chain uses TRBV27 with TRBJ2-3, with a weak D call TRBD2 (5 bases). Trimming cost V 3 bases and J 7 bases, with 11 bases left between them. This CDR3 has 13 amino acids. CDR1 and CDR2 (germline): MNHEY, SMNVEV (reference sequence). Written as DNA, the CDR3 is TGTGCCAGCAGTTTCGGGAACCCCCATACGCAGTATTTT. Its translation: CASSFGNPHTQYF.

The chain has TRBV6-2 or TRBV6-3 and TRBJ1-2; weak D call: TRBD1 (6 bases). The CDR3 consists of 13 residues. Per germline, CDR1 MNHEY and CDR2 SVGEGT. The ends were cut back, 5 bases at V and 6 bases at J, with 13 bases in the middle. Here the CDR3 DNA reads TGTGCCAGCAGTGACCCCGGGACACATGGCTACACCTTC. This gives the protein CASSDPGTHGYTF.

The chain links TRBV2 to TRBJ2-1, with D perhaps matching TRBD2 (5 bases). Germline V gene lookup returns CDR1 SNHLY and CDR2 FYNNEI. V lost 5 bases and J lost 9, with 17 bases in between. The CDR3 contains 14 residues. The CDR3 sequence: CASSPLVAEGEQFF. CDR3 bases: TGTGCCAGCAGTCCCCTAGTAGCCGAGGGTGAGCAGTTCTTC.

The chain has TRBV13 and TRBJ2-7; D is unresolved. The CDR3 runs to 13 residues. CDR1 and CDR2 from the germline V gene are PRHDT and FYEKMQ (reference sequence). The ends were cut back, 0 bases at V and 1 base at J, with 4 bases in the middle. The CDR3: CASSLGYSYEQYF. In DNA form, the CDR3 reads TGTGCCAGCAGCTTAGGCTATTCCTACGAGCAGTACTTC.

The chain links TRBV2 to TRBJ2-3; 10 positions agree with TRBD2. CDR1 and CDR2 (germline): SNHLY, FYNNEI. The ends lost 6 bases at V and 0 bases at J; junction bases unmatched: 6. This CDR3 spans 16 amino acids. The DNA for the CDR3 is TGTGCCAGCAGCCCACTAGCGGGGACTAGCACAGATACGCAGTATTTT. As protein: CASSPLAGTSTDTQYF.

This clonotype occurred many times. This chain connects TRBV10-3 to TRBJ2-1; either TRBD1 or TRBD2 may fit D (5 bases each). V lost 4 bases, J lost 4 bases, and 14 bases lay in between. Germline CDR1 reads ENHRY; CDR2 reads SYGVKD. The CDR3 loop spans 15 amino acids. CDR3 in amino acids: CAISGGTRFYNEQFF. CDR3 in DNA: TGTGCCATCAGTGGTGGGACGCGATTTTACAATGAGCAGTTCTTC.

The rearrangement uses TRBV28 and TRBJ1-4; weak D call: TRBD1 (6 bases). Germline assignment: CDR1 MDHEN and CDR2 SYDVKM. The CDR3 totals 15 residues. The germline V and J ends were trimmed by 2 bases and 5 bases, with 12 bases remaining between them. The CDR3 DNA follows: TGTGCCAGCAGTTTAAATAGGCAGGGGAATGAAAAACTGTTTTTT. It yields the protein CASSLNRQGNEKLFF.

The gene calls are TRBV4-3 and TRBJ2-3, with 7 bases that match TRBD1. CDR3 size: 16 residues. V was pared by 1 base and J by 2 bases, with 6 bases of the junction left unmatched. CDR1 and CDR2 (germline): LGHNA, YSLEER. For the CDR3, the DNA is TGCGCCAGCAGCCAAGGGGGACAGCGCCTCACAGATACGCAGTATTTT. This gives the protein CASSQGGQRLTDTQYF.

This clonotype was counted a few times. The chain couples TRBV7-2 to TRBJ2-1; D is uncertain. CDR1 is SGHTA, CDR2 FQGNSA, per germline. The V end was cut by 2 bases, the J end by 1 base, with 6 bases between. CDR3 size: 14 residues. The CDR3, as DNA: TGTGCCAGCAGCTTACGTCTTTCCTACAATGAGCAGTTCTTC. Protein sequence: CASSLRLSYNEQFF.

The chain couples TRBV28 to TRBJ2-1; TRBD2 is a possible D gene (6 bases). Germline V CDR1 and CDR2: MDHEN, SYDVKM. CDR3 length: 16 residues. V dropped 7 bases and J dropped 5 bases, with 21 bases sitting between them. CDR3 DNA: TGTGCCAGCACACCACGGAACGGAGGGTGGGACAATGAGCAGTTCTTC. Protein: CASTPRNGGWDNEQFF.

The V and J genes are TRBV3-1 and TRBJ2-5; TRBD2 matches at 9 bases. V lost 2 bases and J lost 2; bases outside the gene matches: 6. This CDR3 is 16 amino acids long. CDR1 and CDR2 from the germline V gene are LGHDT and YNNKEL (reference sequence). CDR3 nucleotides: TGTGCCAGCAGCCAACGTAGCGGGAGCGGGCAAGAGACCCAGTACTTC. Protein: CASSQRSGSGQETQYF.

This clonotype was counted a few times. The chain links TRBV12-3 or TRBV12-4 to TRBJ2-1; 10 nucleotides align to TRBD2. Trimming took 2 bases from V and 3 from J; bases not matched to a gene: 13. The CDR3 has 19 amino acids. The CDR3 DNA reads TGTGCCAGCAGTTTATCCCAATCGGGTAGCGGGAGGATCTACAATGAGCAGTTCTTC. Its protein product is CASSLSQSGSGRIYNEQFF.

This clonotype was seen only a few times. The rearrangement uses TRBV29-1 and TRBJ1-6; 9 bases agree with TRBD1. This CDR3 spans 16 amino acids. The V gene end was trimmed by 7 bases and the J gene end by 10 bases; junction bases not matched to a gene: 17. CDR1 SQVTM and CDR2 ANQGSEA come from the germline V gene. The CDR3 nucleotides read TGCAGCGCGGGGAGGTTAGTGGGACAGGGAGAATCACCCCTCCACTTT. Its translation: CSAGRLVGQGESPLHF. Complete variable domain (other parts from reference TRBV29-1 and TRBJ1-6): SAVISQKPSRDICQRGTSLTIQCQVDSQVTMMFWYRQQPGQSLTLIATANQGSEATYESGFVIDKFPISRPNLTFSTLTVSNMSPEDSSIYLCSAGRLVGQGESPLHFGNGTRLTVT.

Of note for this clonotype: The junction and the germline gene differ at one end; a read error may be behind it. This rearrangement joins TRBV7-7 to TRBJ2-1; 11 bases are a match to TRBD2. The CDR3 consists of 16 residues. Germline CDR1 and CDR2: SSHAT and FNYEAQ (reference sequence). Written as DNA, the CDR3 is TGTGCTAGCAGCTCGCCGACTAGCGGGACGGGCGATGAGCAGTTCTTC. It yields the protein CASSSPTSGTGDEQFF.

This clonotype came up a few times. The chain recombines TRBV14 with TRBJ2-7; 7 bases are shared with TRBD1. Germline lookup yields CDR1 SGHDN and CDR2 FVKESK. Trimming took 5 bases from V and 0 from J; bases not matched to a gene: 4. The CDR3 runs to 14 residues. The CDR3 region is CASSATGDSYEQYF. The CDR3, as DNA: TGTGCCAGCAGCGCCACAGGGGACTCCTACGAGCAGTACTTC.

The CDR3 loop is CATFFSPFYNEQFF. The CDR3 region has the DNA TGTGCCACCTTTTTCAGTCCTTTCTACAATGAGCAGTTCTTC. V gene TRBV24-1 combines with J gene TRBJ2-1; D gene ambiguous. Germline V CDR1 and CDR2: KGHDR, SFDVKD. The V end lost 9 bases, the J end lost 3 bases, and 14 bases lay between the germline ends. The CDR3 runs 14 residues.

CDR3 region: CTSSGDTQYF. The CDR3 bases are TGCACCTCGTCCGGAGATACGCAGTATTTT. The chain is built from TRBV29-1 and TRBJ2-3, with D uncertain. The germline CDR1 and CDR2 sequences are SQVTM and ANQGSEA. The CDR3 runs 10 residues.

This chain links TRBV4-1 with TRBJ2-7; a weak D match, TRBD2 (6 bases). Germline-derived CDR1 and CDR2 are MGHRA and YSYEKL. V was cut by 1 base and J by 0 bases, with 22 bases left in between. The CDR3 has 19 amino acids. This CDR3 reads CASSQGRVGGPQSSYEQYF. The CDR3, as DNA: TGCGCCAGCAGCCAAGGACGGGTCGGGGGACCCCAGAGCTCCTACGAGCAGTACTTC.

CDR3 residues: CSVEIGTVQETQYF. The CDR3 coding sequence is TGCAGCGTTGAGATAGGGACAGTGCAAGAGACCCAGTACTTC. V and J are TRBV29-1 and TRBJ2-5; TRBD1 matches 7 bases. This CDR3 is 14 amino acids long. Trimming took 3 bases from V and 2 from J; bases not matched to a gene: 6. Germline V lookup: CDR1 SQVTM, CDR2 ANQGSEA.

This clonotype was detected a few times. The V and J genes are TRBV29-1 and TRBJ2-1; 16 nucleotides match TRBD2. CDR1 and CDR2 from the germline V gene are SQVTM and ANQGSEA. This CDR3 is 18 amino acids long. With 6 bases clipped from V and 0 bases from J, the junction kept 8 bases outside the gene matches. The CDR3 reads CSVPPGLAGGGSYNEQFF. The CDR3 DNA reads TGCAGCGTGCCTCCGGGACTAGCGGGAGGGGGCTCCTACAATGAGCAGTTCTTC.